This T cell receptor beta chain came from a study of blood T cell repertoires in COVID-19. The data were produced by immunoSEQ multiplex PCR, yet TCRdb's version contains in-frame clones alone and is incomplete. The sample has a few hundred thousand clones; roughly four fifths are singletons. V lost 5 bases and J lost 5, with 15 bases in between. Germline V gives CDR1 SEHNR, CDR2 FQNEAQ (reference sequence). The length of the CDR3 is 15 residues. Source material: PBMCs or T cells enriched from blood (not recorded which). The chain carries TRBV7-9 and TRBJ1-4; no clear D. The receptor was derived from a middle-aged man who had recovered from COVID-19. The CDR3 DNA follows: TGTGCCAGCAGCGGAACTCGGGGAATAAATGAAAAACTGTTTTTT. Its protein is CASSGTRGINEKLFF.